This T cell receptor beta chain is drawn from a study of T cells in localized non-small cell lung cancer. Generated by immunoSEQ multiplex PCR, the TCRdb table keeps only in-frame clones and is missing some. The table lists some 130,000 clones, about 89% of them singletons, with over 1.5% in the top ten. Concerning this clone: What it binds is not known.

Whole-study results and caveats: One tumor region alone was sequenced, and heterogeneity therefore remains possible. Adjacent lung tissue had a median approximately 57 of the top 100 clones found in the tumor. Clonality peaked in uninvolved adjacent lung rather than tumor.

The source was peripheral blood, collected before any cancer treatment. The clonotype originates from a female donor older than 55 with stage I lung adenocarcinoma.

CDR3 sequence reads: CASKQGDTQYF. For the CDR3, the DNA is TGTGCCAGCAAACAGGGAGATACGCAGTATTTT. The V call is TRBV6-4, the J call TRBJ2-3; a weak D match, TRBD1 (6 bases). This CDR3 spans 11 amino acids. V shed 7 bases and J shed 5 bases, with 7 bases lying between them. Germline CDR1 reads MRHNA; CDR2 reads SNTAGT.